This TCR beta chain was retrieved from a study of blood T cell repertoires in COVID-19. As for the study in general: Italy, Spain and the United States were the sources of the convalescent and acute COVID-19 samples. The cDNA or gDNA used as material had been derived from T cells, B-cell-depleted T cells, or PBMCs.

Patients of the Seattle cohort, enrolled during active infection, were followed longitudinally. The CDR3 extends over 15 amino acids. The germline V gene encodes CDR1 LNHDA and CDR2 SQIVND (reference sequence). The ends were cut back, 4 bases at V and 7 bases at J, with 17 bases in the middle. Per the original data handling: How many nucleated cells were present was estimated from reference gene primer amplification. Clones were read by immunoSEQ multiplex PCR, and TCRdb kept only the in-frame ones, dropping some. The V and J calls and clone size come from that table; D and trimming were worked out from the DNA. Of some 58,000 clones listed, approximately 78% are singletons.

This TCR was sampled from a man between 60 and 75 years old with COVID-19, enrolled during active disease. The source material was peripheral blood. The chain carries TRBV19 and TRBJ2-1; D is perhaps TRBD2 (5 bases). The CDR3 sequence: CASSSGSAGWNEQFF. In DNA, the CDR3 is TGTGCCAGTAGTAGTGGGAGCGCAGGTTGGAATGAGCAGTTCTTC.